Listed below are T cell receptor beta chains from one sample, sequenced in a study of T-cell memory formation after mild COVID-19. TCRdb called the 5' RACE reads again in MiXCR, with one record for every CDR3 protein. Of approximately 260,000 distinct CDR3 sequences listed, more than 15% were seen once; the top ten hold approximately 22%. The specimen sequenced was PBMCs or a T cell subset sorted from them (not recorded which). The origin of the receptors is a man younger than 35 who had mild COVID-19 (a few samples of this study predate the infection). Cell type and time point are not known. Both conserved end residues are part of each CDR3. Fields, in order: D gene, clone size, V gene, J gene, CDR3 protein, CDR3 DNA. A D gene is named only where the DNA matches it firmly. Size values are once, few and many counts, or a class for expanded clones, and some rows have none.

>TRBD1|-|TRBV5-6|TRBJ1-5
CASSSGQGAWYSQPQHF
TGTGCCAGCAGCTCGGGACAGGGGGCTTGGTATAGTCAGCCCCAGCATTTT
>-|-|TRBV7-9|TRBJ2-3
CASSLASSSSTDTQYF
TGTGCCAGCAGCTTAGCTTCAAGTTCTAGCACAGATACGCAGTATTTT
>-|many|TRBV5-1|TRBJ2-7
CASSPGGGSNEQYF
TGCGCCAGCAGTCCCGGTGGAGGGAGTAACGAGCAGTACTTC
>TRBD2|-|TRBV14|TRBJ2-1
CASSPRGLAVVWEEQFF
TGTGCCAGCAGCCCCCGAGGCCTAGCGGTAGTCTGGGAAGAGCAGTTCTTC
>TRBD2|few|TRBV11-2|TRBJ2-7
CASSLDSGATREQYF
TGTGCCAGCAGCTTAGATAGCGGGGCTACTCGGGAGCAGTACTTC
>-|few|TRBV20-1|TRBJ2-5
CSLRRPGETQYF
TGCAGCCTTAGAAGACCGGGTGAGACCCAGTACTTC
>-|-|TRBV5-6|TRBJ2-1
CASSSSGRPFF
TGTGCCAGCAGCAGTAGCGGCCGGCCGTTCTTC
>-|-|TRBV5-1|TRBJ2-2
CASSRVGTGELFF
TGCGCCAGCAGCAGGGTCGGGACCGGGGAGCTGTTTTTT
>-|few|TRBV6-5|TRBJ2-1
CASSYSARSSYNEQFF
TGTGCCAGCAGTTACTCGGCCAGGAGCTCCTACAATGAGCAGTTCTTC
>-|few|TRBV5-1|TRBJ2-7
CASSSLTDPGNEQYF
TGCGCCAGCAGCTCATTGACTGACCCAGGGAACGAGCAGTACTTC
>-|few|TRBV5-1|TRBJ2-1
CASSLYGAEGNEQFF
TGCGCCAGCAGCTTGTACGGGGCCGAGGGGAATGAGCAGTTCTTC
>-|-|TRBV19|TRBJ1-1
CASSIVQNTEAFF
TGTGCCAGTAGTATTGTACAGAACACTGAAGCTTTCTTT
>-|-|TRBV6-4|TRBJ1-2
CASSDPGRGYTF
TGTGCCAGCAGTGACCCGGGGAGAGGCTACACCTTC
>-|-|TRBV25-1|TRBJ2-1
CASSEWAPSGEQFF
TGTGCCAGCAGTGAGTGGGCGCCCAGCGGGGAGCAGTTCTTC
>TRBD1|-|TRBV5-1|TRBJ2-2
CASSGPRDSRSGELFF
TGCGCCAGCAGCGGCCCCCGGGACAGTCGGTCCGGGGAGCTGTTTTTT
>-|-|TRBV5-1|TRBJ1-1
CASSLAVGGSEAFF
TGCGCCAGCAGCTTGGCCGTTGGAGGTTCTGAAGCTTTCTTT
>-|-|TRBV5-1|TRBJ1-6
CASSPGTNPSPLHF
TGCGCCAGCAGCCCCGGGACGAATCCTTCACCCCTCCACTTT
>-|-|TRBV7-2|TRBJ2-3
CASSPAEMPFTDTQYF
TGTGCCAGCAGCCCAGCGGAGATGCCCTTCACAGATACGCAGTATTTT
>-|few|TRBV24-1|TRBJ2-5
CATSDSYAGETQYF
TGTGCCACCAGTGATTCCTATGCGGGAGAGACCCAGTACTTC
>-|-|TRBV20-1|TRBJ2-3
CSARFPGTPPDTQYF
TGCAGTGCTAGGTTTCCCGGGACCCCTCCAGATACGCAGTATTTT